This T cell receptor (beta chain) was retrieved from a study of T cells in Graves' hyperthyroidism and ophthalmopathy. Study-wide results and limits: A model of 13 V-J features distinguished ophthalmopathy from stable hyperthyroidism.

A few counts support this clonotype. Its antigen is not identified. Amplified TCR beta CDR3 regions came from RNA transcripts. In the first-round RT-PCR of the TCR CDR3, the HTBI primer set was used. TCRdb recomputed calls from the multiplex PCR reads with MiXCR, one row per CDR3 protein. The sample includes 250,000 to 350,000 distinct CDR3 sequences, 16% of them seen just once. V was shortened by 2 bases and J by 2 bases, with 12 bases between the two germline ends. Germline V gives CDR1 DFQATT, CDR2 SNEGSKA (reference sequence). The CDR3 contains 14 residues. Patients were aged 18 to 65, had disease duration under 2 months, and had newly diagnosed hyperthyroidism. Each diagnosis drew on symptoms, thyroxine, TRAb, thyroid ultrasound and orbital computed tomography findings.

The chain joins TRBV20-1 to TRBJ2-5, with D possibly being TRBD1 (5 bases). The sample was blood. The receptor comes from a man younger than 40 with Graves' hyperthyroidism. The CDR3 reads CSARQGPFQETQYF. The CDR3 DNA sequence: TGCAGTGCTAGACAGGGCCCTTTTCAAGAGACCCAGTACTTC.